One sample yielded the 4 T cell receptor beta chains listed below, sequenced in a study of metastatic and nonmetastatic thyroid tumors. Treatment of any kind had been given to no patient before thyroid surgery. TCRdb recomputed clones from the PCR reads via MiXCR. The sample holds under 8,500 clones, 30% to 35% seen once. Sequencing input: tumor tissue. The receptors come from a female donor with papillary thyroid cancer or a benign thyroid nodule (not recorded which). Some clones in this sample may be carry-over from other donors' samples.

This chain links TRBV11-2 with TRBJ1-3, with unresolved D. V shed 2 bases and J shed 0 bases, with 14 bases lying between them. The CDR3 extends over 17 amino acids. The germline V gene has CDR1 SGHAT and CDR2 FQNNGV. DNA for the CDR3: TGTGCCAGCAGCTTACGTACTCCCTGGAGCTCTGGAAACACCATATATTTT. Residues: CASSLRTPWSSGNTIYF.

In its sample, this clone was seen a few times. V usage is TRBV7-8 and J usage is TRBJ1-4; D uncertain. Deletions cut 5 bases from V and 8 bases from J, with 9 bases between. The CDR3 extends over 12 amino acids. Germline-derived CDR1 and CDR2 are SGHVS and FQNEAQ. The CDR3 loop reads CASSLDSEKLFF. The CDR3 DNA reads TGTGCCAGCAGCCTAGACTCGGAAAAACTGTTTTTT.

By share, this clone ranks as medium-sized (0.01 to 0.1%). The chain uses TRBV19 and TRBJ2-1; D might be TRBD1 or TRBD2, each matching 6 bases. The CDR3 covers 13 residues. From germline, CDR1 is LNHDA and CDR2 SQIVND (reference sequence). With 7 bases removed from V and 12 bases from J, the gap between germline ends came to 19 bases. In nucleotides, the CDR3 is TGTGCCAGTAACCAAGGGGGGACGGTCCGGCAGTTCTTC. Its protein is CASNQGGTVRQFF.

This clone is classed as medium-sized (0.01 to 0.1%). The V and J genes are TRBV12-5 and TRBJ2-1, with D maybe TRBD2 (6 bases). V lost 0 bases, J lost 4 bases, and 7 bases lay in between. The CDR3 is 14 amino acids. From germline, CDR1 is LGHNT and CDR2 FRNRAP. The CDR3 DNA reads TGTGCTAGTGGTTTGGTCAGCGGGTACAATGAGCAGTTCTTC. Its translation is CASGLVSGYNEQFF.